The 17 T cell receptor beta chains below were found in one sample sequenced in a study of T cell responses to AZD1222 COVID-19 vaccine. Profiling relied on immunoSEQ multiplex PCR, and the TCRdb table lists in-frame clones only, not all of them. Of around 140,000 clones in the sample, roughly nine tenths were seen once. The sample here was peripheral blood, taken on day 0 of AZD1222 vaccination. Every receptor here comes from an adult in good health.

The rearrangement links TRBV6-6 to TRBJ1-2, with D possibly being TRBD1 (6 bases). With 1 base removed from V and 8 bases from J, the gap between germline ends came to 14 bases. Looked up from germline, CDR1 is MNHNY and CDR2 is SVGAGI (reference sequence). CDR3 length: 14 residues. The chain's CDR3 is CASSYYGQMYGYTF. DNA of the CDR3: TGTGCCAGCAGTTACTACGGACAGATGTACGGCTACACCTTC.

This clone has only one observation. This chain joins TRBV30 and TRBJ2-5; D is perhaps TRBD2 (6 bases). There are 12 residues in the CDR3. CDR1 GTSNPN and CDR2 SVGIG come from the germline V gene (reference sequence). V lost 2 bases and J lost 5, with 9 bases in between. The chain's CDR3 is CAWSWGEETQYF. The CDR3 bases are TGTGCCTGGAGTTGGGGGGAGGAGACCCAGTACTTC.

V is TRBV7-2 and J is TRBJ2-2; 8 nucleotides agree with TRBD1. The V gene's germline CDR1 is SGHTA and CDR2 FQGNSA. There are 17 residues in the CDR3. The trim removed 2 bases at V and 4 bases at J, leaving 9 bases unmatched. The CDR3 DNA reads TGTGCCAGCAGCTTATTGGTGACGGGACAGGCCACCGGGGAGCTGTTTTTT. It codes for CASSLLVTGQATGELFF.

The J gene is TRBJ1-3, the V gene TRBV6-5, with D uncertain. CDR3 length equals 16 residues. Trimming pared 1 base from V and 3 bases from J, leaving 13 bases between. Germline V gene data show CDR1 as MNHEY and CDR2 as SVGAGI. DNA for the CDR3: TGTGCCAGCAGTTACTTGTCGGGTTATAGTGGAAACACCATATATTTT. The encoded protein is CASSYLSGYSGNTIYF.

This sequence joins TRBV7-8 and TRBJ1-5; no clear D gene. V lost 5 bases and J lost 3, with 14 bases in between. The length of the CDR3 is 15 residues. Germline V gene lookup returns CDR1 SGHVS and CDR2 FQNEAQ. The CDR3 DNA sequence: TGTGCCAGCAGCCCCCCCGGGCGTCTCAATCAGCCCCAGCATTTT. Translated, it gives CASSPPGRLNQPQHF.

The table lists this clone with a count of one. The CDR3 region is CASSLPSAGNTIYF. The CDR3 nucleotides are TGTGCCAGCAGCCTACCCTCTGCCGGAAACACCATATATTTT. The gene calls are TRBV3-1 (or the pseudogene TRBV3-2) and TRBJ1-3, with D uncertain. Trimming pared 4 bases from V and 4 bases from J, leaving 11 bases between. Germline CDR1 LGHDT, CDR2 YNNKEL (reference sequence). This CDR3 is built from 14 residues.

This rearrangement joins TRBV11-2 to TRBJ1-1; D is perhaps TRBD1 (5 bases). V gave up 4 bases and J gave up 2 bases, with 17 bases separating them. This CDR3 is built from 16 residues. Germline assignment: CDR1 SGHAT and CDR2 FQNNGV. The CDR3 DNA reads TGTGCCAGCAGCTCCCCCAGGGCCATACACAACACTGAAGCTTTCTTT. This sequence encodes CASSSPRAIHNTEAFF.

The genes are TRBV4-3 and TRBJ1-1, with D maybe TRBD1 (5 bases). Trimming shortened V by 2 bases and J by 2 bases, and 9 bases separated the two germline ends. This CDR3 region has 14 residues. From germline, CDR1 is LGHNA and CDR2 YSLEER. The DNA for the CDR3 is TGCGCCAGCAGCCAACTTGGGGGTAACACTGAAGCTTTCTTT. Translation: CASSQLGGNTEAFF.

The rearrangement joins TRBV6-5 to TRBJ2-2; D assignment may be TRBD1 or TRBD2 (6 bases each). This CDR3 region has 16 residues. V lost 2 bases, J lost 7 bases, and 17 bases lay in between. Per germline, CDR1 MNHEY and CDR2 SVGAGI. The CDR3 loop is CASSYRWGANGGELFF. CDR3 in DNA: TGTGCCAGCAGTTACCGGTGGGGGGCCAATGGCGGGGAGCTGTTTTTT.

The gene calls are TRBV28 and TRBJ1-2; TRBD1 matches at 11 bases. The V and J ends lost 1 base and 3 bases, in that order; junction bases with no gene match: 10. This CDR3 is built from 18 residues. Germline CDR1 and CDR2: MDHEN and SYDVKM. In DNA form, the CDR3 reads TGTGCCAGCAGTTTATTCGGACAGGGGGCCCGCAGTGACTATGGCTACACCTTC. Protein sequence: CASSLFGQGARSDYGYTF.

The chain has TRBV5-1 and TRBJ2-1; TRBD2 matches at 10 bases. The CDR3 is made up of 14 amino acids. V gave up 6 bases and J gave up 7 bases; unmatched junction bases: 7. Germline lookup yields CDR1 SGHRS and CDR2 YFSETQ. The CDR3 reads CASKLAGPGNEQFF. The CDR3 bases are TGCGCCAGCAAACTAGCGGGGCCAGGGAATGAGCAGTTCTTC.

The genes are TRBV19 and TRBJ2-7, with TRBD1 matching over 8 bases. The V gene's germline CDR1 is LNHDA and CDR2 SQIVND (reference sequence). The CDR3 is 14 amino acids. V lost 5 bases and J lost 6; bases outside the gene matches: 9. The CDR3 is CASSLTGETLEQYF. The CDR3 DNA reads TGTGCCAGTAGTCTGACAGGGGAGACACTCGAGCAGTACTTC.

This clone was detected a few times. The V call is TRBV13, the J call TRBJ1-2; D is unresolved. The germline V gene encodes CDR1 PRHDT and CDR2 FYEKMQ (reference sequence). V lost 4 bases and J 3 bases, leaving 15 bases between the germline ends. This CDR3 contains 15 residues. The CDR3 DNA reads TGTGCCAGCAGCTCCCTCCGGGAAGGTCACTATGGCTACACCTTC. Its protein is CASSSLREGHYGYTF.

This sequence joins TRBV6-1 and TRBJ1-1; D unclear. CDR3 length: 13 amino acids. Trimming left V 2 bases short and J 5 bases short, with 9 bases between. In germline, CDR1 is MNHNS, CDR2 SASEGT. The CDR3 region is CASSERWQTEAFF. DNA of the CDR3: TGTGCCAGCAGTGAACGGTGGCAGACTGAAGCTTTCTTT.

The CDR3 DNA sequence: TGTGCCAGCAGCCCCAGGACAGCTGGAAACACCATATATTTT. Its translation is CASSPRTAGNTIYF. The J gene is TRBJ1-3, the V gene TRBV7-2; D is possibly TRBD1 (6 bases). CDR3 length: 14 residues. Germline CDR1 and CDR2: SGHTA and FQGNSA. Trimming shortened V by 5 bases and J by 2 bases, and 10 bases separated the two germline ends. Drawing the rest from reference TRBV7-2 and TRBJ1-3, the complete variable domain is GAGVSQSPSNKVTEKGKDVELRCDPISGHTALYWYRQSLGQGLEFLIYFQGNSAPDKSGLPSDRFSAERTGGSVSTLTIQRTQQEDSAVYLCASSPRTAGNTIYFGEGSWLTVV.

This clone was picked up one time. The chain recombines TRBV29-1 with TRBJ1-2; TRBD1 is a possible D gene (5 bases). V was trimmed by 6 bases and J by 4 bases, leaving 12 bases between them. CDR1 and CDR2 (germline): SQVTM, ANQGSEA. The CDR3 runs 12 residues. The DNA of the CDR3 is TGCAGCGTCGTAACAGGTGTCTATGGCTACACCTTC. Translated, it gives CSVVTGVYGYTF.

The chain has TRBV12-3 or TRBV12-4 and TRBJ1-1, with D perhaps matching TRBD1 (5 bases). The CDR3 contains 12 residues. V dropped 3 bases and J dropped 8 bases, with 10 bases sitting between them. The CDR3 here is CASSLGLREAFF. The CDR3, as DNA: TGTGCCAGCAGTTTGGGACTGAGAGAAGCTTTCTTT.